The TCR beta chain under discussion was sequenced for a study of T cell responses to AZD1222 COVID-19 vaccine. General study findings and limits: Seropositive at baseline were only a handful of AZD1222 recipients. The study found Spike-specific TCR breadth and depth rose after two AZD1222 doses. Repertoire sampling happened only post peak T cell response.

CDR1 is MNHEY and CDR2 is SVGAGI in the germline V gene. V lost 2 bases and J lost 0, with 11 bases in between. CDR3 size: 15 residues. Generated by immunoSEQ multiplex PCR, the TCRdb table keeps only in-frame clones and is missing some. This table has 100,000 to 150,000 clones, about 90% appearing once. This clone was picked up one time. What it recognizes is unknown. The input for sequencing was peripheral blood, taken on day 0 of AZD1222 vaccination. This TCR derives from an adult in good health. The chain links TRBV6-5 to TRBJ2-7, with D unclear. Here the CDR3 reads CASSYAALSSYEQYF. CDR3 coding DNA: TGTGCCAGCAGTTACGCGGCACTAAGCTCCTACGAGCAGTACTTC.